One sample yielded the 6 T cell receptor beta chains listed below, sequenced in a study of control samples from healthy donors and cancer patients. Method: immunoSEQ multiplex PCR; TCRdb's copy keeps in-frame clones and lacks some. This table holds 200,000 or so clones, roughly 94% found once. The sample comprised blood. Source of these receptors: a man in his forties or fifties in good health.

The chain joins TRBV4-3 to TRBJ2-2, with D unclear. The V end lost 1 base, the J end lost 1 base, and 10 bases lay between the germline ends. This CDR3 has 16 amino acids. Germline CDR1 is LGHNA and CDR2 is YSLEER. Here the CDR3 reads CASSQGFSRNTGELFF. The CDR3 nucleotides read TGCGCCAGCAGCCAAGGGTTTTCCAGGAACACCGGGGAGCTGTTTTTT.

CDR3 bases: TGCAGTGCCCCCAAACTAGGGGAGCAGTTCTTC. Translation: CSAPKLGEQFF. The chain has TRBV20-1 and TRBJ2-1; the D gene is possibly TRBD2 (5 bases). The CDR3 spans 11 residues. Trimming took 6 bases from V and 10 from J, leaving 13 bases between them. Germline values: CDR1 DFQATT, CDR2 SNEGSKA (reference sequence).

The chain recombines TRBV5-1 with TRBJ1-4; 8 positions agree with TRBD1. CDR3 length: 15 residues. Trimming cost V 4 bases and J 5 bases; bases outside gene matches: 7. Germline V gene sequence: CDR1 SGHRS, CDR2 YFSETQ. DNA for the CDR3: TGCGCCAGCAGCCGCCGCGGGGACAGGAATGAAAAACTGTTTTTT. Its translation: CASSRRGDRNEKLFF.

The chain uses TRBV2 and TRBJ1-6; D unresolved. Germline lookup yields CDR1 SNHLY and CDR2 FYNNEI. CDR3 size: 12 residues. Trimming took off 6 bases at V and 8 bases at J, with 8 bases between the two ends. CDR3 loop: CASSVRDSPLHF. CDR3 coding DNA: TGTGCCAGCAGCGTTCGCGATTCACCCCTCCACTTT.

The chain is built from TRBV20-1 and TRBJ2-7; D is perhaps TRBD1 (5 bases). The CDR3 covers 9 residues. V was shortened by 4 bases and J by 13 bases, with 11 bases between the two germline ends. Germline V gene data show CDR1 as DFQATT and CDR2 as SNEGSKA (reference sequence). This CDR3 reads CSATLRGYV. The CDR3 nucleotides read TGCAGTGCTACTCTTAGGGGTTACGTC.

The chain employs TRBV19 and TRBJ1-2; no firm D call. V gave up 5 bases and J gave up 5 bases, with 21 bases separating them. The CDR3 sequence is 16 residues long. Germline CDR1 LNHDA, CDR2 SQIVND (reference sequence). The CDR3 DNA is TGTGCCAGTAGTCGCACTGCCGATCAACCCCTTTATGGCTACACCTTC. Protein: CASSRTADQPLYGYTF.